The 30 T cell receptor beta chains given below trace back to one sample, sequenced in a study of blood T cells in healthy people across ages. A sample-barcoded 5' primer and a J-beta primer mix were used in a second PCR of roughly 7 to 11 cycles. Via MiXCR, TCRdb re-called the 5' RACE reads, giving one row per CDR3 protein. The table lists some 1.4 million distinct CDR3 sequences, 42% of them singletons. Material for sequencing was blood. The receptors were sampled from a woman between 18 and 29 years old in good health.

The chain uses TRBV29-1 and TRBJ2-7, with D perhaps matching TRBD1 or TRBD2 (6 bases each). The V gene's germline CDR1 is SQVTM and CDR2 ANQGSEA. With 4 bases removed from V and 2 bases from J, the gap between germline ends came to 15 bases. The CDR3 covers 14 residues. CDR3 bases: TGCAGCGTTGGGACAGTTGGAGGGCCCTACGAGCAGTACTTC. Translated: CSVGTVGGPYEQYF.

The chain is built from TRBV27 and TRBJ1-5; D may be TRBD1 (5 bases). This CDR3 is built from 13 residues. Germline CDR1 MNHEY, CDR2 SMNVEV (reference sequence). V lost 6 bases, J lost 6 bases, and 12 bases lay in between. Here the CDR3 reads CASSPGWAQPQHF. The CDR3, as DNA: TGTGCCAGCAGCCCAGGGTGGGCTCAGCCCCAGCATTTT.

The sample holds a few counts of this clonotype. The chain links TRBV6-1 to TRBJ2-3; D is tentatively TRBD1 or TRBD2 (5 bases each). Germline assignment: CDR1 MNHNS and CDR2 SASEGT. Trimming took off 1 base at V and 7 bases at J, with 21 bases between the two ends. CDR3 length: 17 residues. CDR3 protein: CASSEGQVGSWGYTQYF. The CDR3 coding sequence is TGTGCCAGCAGTGAAGGGCAGGTCGGCTCCTGGGGGTATACGCAGTATTTT.

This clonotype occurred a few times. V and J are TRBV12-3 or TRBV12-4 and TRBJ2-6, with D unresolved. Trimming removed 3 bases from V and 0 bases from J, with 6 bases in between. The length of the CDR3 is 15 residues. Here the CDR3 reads CASSFRVSGANVLTF. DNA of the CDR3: TGTGCCAGCAGTTTTCGGGTCTCTGGGGCCAACGTCCTGACTTTC.

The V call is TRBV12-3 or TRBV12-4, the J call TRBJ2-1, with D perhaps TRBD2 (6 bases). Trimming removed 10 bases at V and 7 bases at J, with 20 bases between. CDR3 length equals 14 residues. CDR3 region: CATRILAPGNEQFF. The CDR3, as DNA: TGTGCCACCCGAATACTAGCTCCTGGGAATGAGCAGTTCTTC.

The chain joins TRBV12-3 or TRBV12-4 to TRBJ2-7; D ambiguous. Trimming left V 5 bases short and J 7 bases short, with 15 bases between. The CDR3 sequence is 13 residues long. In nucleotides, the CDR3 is TGTGCCAGCAGTAAGGCGGTCTTATGGGAGCAGTACTTC. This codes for CASSKAVLWEQYF.

The CDR3 DNA reads as TGTGCCACCAGCAGAGATGAGAGCGGGGGCACAGATACGCAGTATTTT. Translated: CATSRDESGGTDTQYF. This chain links TRBV15 with TRBJ2-3, with 7 bases lining up with TRBD2. After removal of 0 bases from V and 1 base from J, the junction contained 4 bases not matched to a gene. The CDR3 runs 16 residues. From germline, CDR1 is LNHNV and CDR2 YYDKDF (reference sequence).

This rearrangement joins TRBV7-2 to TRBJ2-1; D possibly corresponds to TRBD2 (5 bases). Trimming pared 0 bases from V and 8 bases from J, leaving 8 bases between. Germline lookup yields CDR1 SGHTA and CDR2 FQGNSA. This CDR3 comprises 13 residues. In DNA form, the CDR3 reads TGTGCCAGCAGCTTAGCGACTACCCATGAGCAGTTCTTC. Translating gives CASSLATTHEQFF.

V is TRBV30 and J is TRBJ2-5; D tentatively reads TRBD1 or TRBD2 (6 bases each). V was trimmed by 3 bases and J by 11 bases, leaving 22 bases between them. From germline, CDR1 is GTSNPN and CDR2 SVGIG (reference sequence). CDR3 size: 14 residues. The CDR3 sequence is CAWRRNGGRTRQYF. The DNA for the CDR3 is TGTGCCTGGAGGCGCAACGGGGGCCGAACGAGGCAGTACTTC.

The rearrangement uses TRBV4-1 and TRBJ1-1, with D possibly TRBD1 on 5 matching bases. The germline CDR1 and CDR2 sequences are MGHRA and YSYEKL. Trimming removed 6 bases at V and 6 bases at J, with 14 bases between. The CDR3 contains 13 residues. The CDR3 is CASRGGGEAEAFF. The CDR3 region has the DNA TGCGCCAGCAGGGGAGGAGGGGAGGCTGAAGCTTTCTTT.

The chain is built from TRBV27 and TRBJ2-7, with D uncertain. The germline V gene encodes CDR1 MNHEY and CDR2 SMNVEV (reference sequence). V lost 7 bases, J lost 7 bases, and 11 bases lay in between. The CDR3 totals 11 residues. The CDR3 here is CASKIGNEQYF. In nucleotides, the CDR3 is TGTGCCAGCAAAATAGGGAATGAGCAGTACTTC.

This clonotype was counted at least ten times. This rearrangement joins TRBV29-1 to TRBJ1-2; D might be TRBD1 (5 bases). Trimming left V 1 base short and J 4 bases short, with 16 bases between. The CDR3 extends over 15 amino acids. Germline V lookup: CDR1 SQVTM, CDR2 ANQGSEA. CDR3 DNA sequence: TGCAGCGTTGAAGTTTTTGGGGGACGGATCTATGGCTACACCTTC. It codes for CSVEVFGGRIYGYTF.

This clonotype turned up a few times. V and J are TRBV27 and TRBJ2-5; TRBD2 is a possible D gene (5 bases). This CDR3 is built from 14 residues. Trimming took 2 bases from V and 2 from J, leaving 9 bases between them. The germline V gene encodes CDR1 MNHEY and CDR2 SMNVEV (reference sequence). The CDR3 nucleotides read TGTGCCAGCAGTTTACGCGGGTCTCAAGAGACCCAGTACTTC. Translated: CASSLRGSQETQYF.

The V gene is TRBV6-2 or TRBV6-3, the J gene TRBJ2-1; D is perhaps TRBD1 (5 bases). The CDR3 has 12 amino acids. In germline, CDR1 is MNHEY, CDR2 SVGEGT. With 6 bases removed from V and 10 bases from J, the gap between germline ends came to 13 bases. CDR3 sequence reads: CASSLLTEEQFF. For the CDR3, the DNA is TGTGCCAGCAGCCTACTGACAGAAGAGCAGTTCTTC.

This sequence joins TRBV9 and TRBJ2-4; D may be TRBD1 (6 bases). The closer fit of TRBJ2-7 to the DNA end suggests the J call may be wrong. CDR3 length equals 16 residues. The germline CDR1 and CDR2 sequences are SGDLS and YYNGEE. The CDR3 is CASSVTGTPDPYEQYF. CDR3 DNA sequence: TGTGCCAGCAGCGTTACCGGGACACCGGACCCCTACGAGCAGTACTTC.

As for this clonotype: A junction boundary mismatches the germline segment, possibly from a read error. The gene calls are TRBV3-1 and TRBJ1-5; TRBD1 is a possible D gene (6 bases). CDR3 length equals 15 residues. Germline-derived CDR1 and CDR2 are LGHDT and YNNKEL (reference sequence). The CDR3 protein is CACSQGGGSNQPQHF. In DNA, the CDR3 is TGTGCCTGCAGCCAAGGAGGGGGGAGCAATCAGCCCCAGCATTTT.

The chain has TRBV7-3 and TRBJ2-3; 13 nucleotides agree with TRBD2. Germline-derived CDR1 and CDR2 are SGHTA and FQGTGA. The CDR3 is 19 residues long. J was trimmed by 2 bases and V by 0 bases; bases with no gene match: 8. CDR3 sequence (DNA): TGTGCCAGCAGCTTAACGCCTGGACTAGCGGGGGCGAACACAGATACGCAGTATTTT. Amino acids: CASSLTPGLAGANTDTQYF.

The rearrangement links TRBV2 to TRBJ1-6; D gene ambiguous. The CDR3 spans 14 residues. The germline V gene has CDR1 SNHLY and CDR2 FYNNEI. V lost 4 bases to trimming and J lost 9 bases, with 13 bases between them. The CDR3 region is CASSVAFSGSPLHF. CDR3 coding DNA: TGTGCCAGCAGTGTAGCATTTTCGGGTTCACCCCTCCACTTT. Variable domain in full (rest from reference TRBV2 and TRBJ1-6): EPEVTQTPSHQVTQMGQEVILRCVPISNHLYFYWYRQILGQKVEFLVSFYNNEISEKSEIFDDQFSVERPDGSNFTLKIRSTKLEDSAMYFCASSVAFSGSPLHFGNGTRLTVT.

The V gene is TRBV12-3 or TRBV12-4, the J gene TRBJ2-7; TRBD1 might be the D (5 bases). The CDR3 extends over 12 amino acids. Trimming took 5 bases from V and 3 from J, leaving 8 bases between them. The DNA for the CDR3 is TGTGCCAGCAGTAGACAGTACTACGAGCAGTACTTC. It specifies CASSRQYYEQYF.

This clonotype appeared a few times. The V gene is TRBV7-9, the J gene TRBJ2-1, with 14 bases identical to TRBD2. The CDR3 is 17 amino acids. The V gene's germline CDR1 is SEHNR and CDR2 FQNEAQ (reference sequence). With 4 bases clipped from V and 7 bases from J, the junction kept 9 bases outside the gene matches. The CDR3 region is CASSYLPGLAGGNEQFF. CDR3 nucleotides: TGTGCCAGCAGCTACCTGCCTGGACTAGCGGGAGGAAATGAGCAGTTCTTC.

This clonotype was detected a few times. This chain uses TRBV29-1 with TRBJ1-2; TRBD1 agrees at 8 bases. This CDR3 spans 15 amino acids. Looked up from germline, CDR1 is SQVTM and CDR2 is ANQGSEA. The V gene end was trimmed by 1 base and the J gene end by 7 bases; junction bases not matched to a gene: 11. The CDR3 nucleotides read TGCAGCGTTGAAGGAAGGGCAGGGGGCTCGACTGGCTACACCTTC. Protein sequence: CSVEGRAGGSTGYTF. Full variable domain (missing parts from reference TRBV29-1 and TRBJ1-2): SAVISQKPSRDICQRGTSLTIQCQVDSQVTMMFWYRQQPGQSLTLIATANQGSEATYESGFVIDKFPISRPNLTFSTLTVSNMSPEDSSIYLCSVEGRAGGSTGYTFGSGTRLTVV.

CDR3 nucleotides: TGCAGCCGACTTGAAACAGGGGAAGGGGAGACCCAGTACTTC. As protein: CSRLETGEGETQYF. This rearrangement joins TRBV20-1 to TRBJ2-5, with 7 bases identical to TRBD1. The CDR3 contains 14 residues. Germline V lookup: CDR1 DFQATT, CDR2 SNEGSKA (reference sequence).

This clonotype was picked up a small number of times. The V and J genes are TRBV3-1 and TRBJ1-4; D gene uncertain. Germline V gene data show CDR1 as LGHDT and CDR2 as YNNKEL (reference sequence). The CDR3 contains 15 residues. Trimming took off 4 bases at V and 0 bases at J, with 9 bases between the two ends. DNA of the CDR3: TGTGCCAGCAGCCTTAGACATGCAACTAATGAAAAACTGTTTTTT. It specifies CASSLRHATNEKLFF. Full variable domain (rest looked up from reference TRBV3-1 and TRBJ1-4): DTAVSQTPKYLVTQMGNDKSIKCEQNLGHDTMYWYKQDSKKFLKIMFSYNNKELIINETVPNRFSPKSPDKAHLNLHINSLELGDSAVYFCASSLRHATNEKLFFGSGTQLSVL.

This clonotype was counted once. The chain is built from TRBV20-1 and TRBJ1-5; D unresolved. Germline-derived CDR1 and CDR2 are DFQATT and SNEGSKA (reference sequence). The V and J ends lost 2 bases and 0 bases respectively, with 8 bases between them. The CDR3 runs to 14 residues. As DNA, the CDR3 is TGCAGTGCTAGAAGGGCGGATAGCAATCAGCCCCAGCATTTT. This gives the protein CSARRADSNQPQHF.

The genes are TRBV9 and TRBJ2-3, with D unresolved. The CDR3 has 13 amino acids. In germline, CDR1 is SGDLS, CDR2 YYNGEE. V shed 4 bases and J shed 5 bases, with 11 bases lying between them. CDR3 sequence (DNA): TGTGCCAGCAGCCTCCACCTAGTAGATACGCAGTATTTT. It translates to CASSLHLVDTQYF.

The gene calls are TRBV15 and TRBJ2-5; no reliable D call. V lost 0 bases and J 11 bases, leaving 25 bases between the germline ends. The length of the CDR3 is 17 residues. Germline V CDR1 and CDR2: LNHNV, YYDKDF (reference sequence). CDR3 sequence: CATSRDGSPSSYNEQYF. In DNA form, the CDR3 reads TGTGCCACCAGCAGAGATGGTAGCCCCAGCTCCTACAATGAGCAGTACTTC.

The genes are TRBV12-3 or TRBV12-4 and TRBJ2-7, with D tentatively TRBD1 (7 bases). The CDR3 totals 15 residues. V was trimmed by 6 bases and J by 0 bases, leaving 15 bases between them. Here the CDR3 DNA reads TGTGCCAGCAGCCCTGACAGGGACTCCTCCTACGAGCAGTACTTC. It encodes CASSPDRDSSYEQYF.

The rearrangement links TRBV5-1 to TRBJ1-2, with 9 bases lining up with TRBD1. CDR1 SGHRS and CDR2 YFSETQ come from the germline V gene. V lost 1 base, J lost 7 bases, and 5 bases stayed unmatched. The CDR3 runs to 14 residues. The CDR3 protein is CASSLTGGLGGYTF. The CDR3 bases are TGCGCCAGCAGCTTGACAGGGGGCTTAGGTGGCTACACCTTC.

The chain's CDR3 is CAWSATSVVQETQYF. CDR3 in DNA: TGTGCCTGGAGCGCAACTAGCGTGGTTCAAGAGACCCAGTACTTC. The V call is TRBV30, the J call TRBJ2-5, with 7 bases matching TRBD2. Per the germline V gene, CDR1 is GTSNPN and CDR2 is SVGIG (reference sequence). CDR3 length: 15 residues. Unmatched junction bases numbered 9, after V lost 3 bases and J lost 2 bases.

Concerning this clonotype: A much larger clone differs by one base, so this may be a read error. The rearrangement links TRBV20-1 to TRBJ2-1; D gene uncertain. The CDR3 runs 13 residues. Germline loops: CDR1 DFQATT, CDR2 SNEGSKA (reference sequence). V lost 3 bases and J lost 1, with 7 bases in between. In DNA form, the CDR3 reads TGCAGTGCTAGTTCCGCTTCCTACAATGAGCAGTTCTTC. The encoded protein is CSASSASYNEQFF.